These 9 T cell receptor beta chains originate from one sample sequenced in a study of blood T cell repertoires in COVID-19. Measured with immunoSEQ multiplex PCR; TCRdb has only the in-frame clones, and not every one. The sample carries about 4,600 clones, about 88% recorded once. Sequenced: peripheral blood. The receptors shown here come from a woman of 80 years or more with acute or convalescent COVID-19.

The chain combines TRBV4-1 with TRBJ1-6; D is perhaps TRBD1 (5 bases). Germline loops: CDR1 MGHRA, CDR2 YSYEKL. V lost 4 bases and J lost 2, with 9 bases in between. The CDR3 is made up of 15 amino acids. As DNA, the CDR3 is TGCGCCAGCAGCCTAGAGGGGCCCTATAATTCACCCCTCCACTTT. It codes for CASSLEGPYNSPLHF.

The genes are TRBV19 and TRBJ2-2; D ambiguous. Germline loops: CDR1 LNHDA, CDR2 SQIVND (reference sequence). V lost 3 bases, J lost 4 bases, and 9 bases lay in between. The CDR3 totals 14 residues. The CDR3 sequence is CASSMEFLTGELFF. The CDR3, as DNA: TGTGCCAGTAGTATGGAGTTCCTCACCGGGGAGCTGTTTTTT.

J is TRBJ1-2 and V is TRBV7-2; 8 positions agree with TRBD1. V was clipped by 6 bases and J by 8 bases; unmatched bases: 23. The CDR3 consists of 18 residues. Germline V CDR1 and CDR2: SGHTA, FQGNSA. In DNA form, the CDR3 reads TGTGCCAGCAGTCCACGGCAGGGGGCGGCTTTAGTTGCGCGGGGCTACACCTTC. This translates into CASSPRQGAALVARGYTF.

The DNA of the CDR3 is TGTGCCAGCAGTTTAGGGGGGGCCCTATTCTATGGCTACACCTTC. This sequence encodes CASSLGGALFYGYTF. The rearrangement joins TRBV28 to TRBJ1-2, with D maybe TRBD1 (6 bases). The CDR3 consists of 15 residues. Trimming cost V 2 bases and J 4 bases, with 14 bases left between them. Germline lookup yields CDR1 MDHEN and CDR2 SYDVKM.

The chain joins TRBV21-1 to TRBJ2-5; the DNA was not used to check the table's D call, TRBD1. TRBV21-1 is labeled a pseudogene. The CDR3 is 19 amino acids. This chain's CDR3 is CASSKASGTGLRYQETQYF. The CDR3 DNA follows: TGTGCCAGCAGCAAAGCAAGTGGGACAGGGTTGAGGTACCAAGAGACCCAGTACTTC.

This sequence joins TRBV29-1 and TRBJ2-5; a possible D gene is TRBD1 (8 bases). Germline V gives CDR1 SQVTM, CDR2 ANQGSEA. This CDR3 is built from 13 residues. Trimming shortened V by 2 bases and J by 3 bases, and 10 bases separated the two germline ends. The CDR3 DNA is TGCAGCGTTGAAACAGGGGGGGAAGAGACCCAGTACTTC. This gives the protein CSVETGGEETQYF.

This rearrangement joins TRBV7-2 to TRBJ2-7; D is possibly TRBD2 (7 bases). The germline V and J ends were trimmed by 5 bases and 9 bases, with 14 bases remaining between them. The V gene's germline CDR1 is SGHTA and CDR2 FQGNSA. This CDR3 has 12 amino acids. DNA of the CDR3: TGTGCCAGCAGCGCCGCCGCGGGGGCGCAGTACTTC. Amino acids: CASSAAAGAQYF.

The CDR3 region is CASSSLAGTGELFF. The CDR3 DNA follows: TGTGCCAGCAGTTCTCTAGCGGGGACCGGGGAGCTGTTTTTT. The J gene is TRBJ2-2, the V gene TRBV27; TRBD2 aligns across 9 bases. The CDR3 spans 14 residues. In germline, CDR1 is MNHEY, CDR2 SMNVEV (reference sequence). J gave up 5 bases and V 4 bases, and 2 bases lay outside the gene matches.

The rearrangement links TRBV5-1 to TRBJ1-1, with D perhaps matching TRBD1 (5 bases). The CDR3 contains 13 residues. Germline V gene lookup returns CDR1 SGHRS and CDR2 YFSETQ. Trimming left V 4 bases short and J 8 bases short, with 15 bases between. The CDR3 DNA reads as TGCGCCAGCAGCCCACAAATTGGGGCAGAAGCTTTCTTT. It encodes CASSPQIGAEAFF.